The present entry profiles one T cell receptor (beta chain) with its context. These data originate in a study of cytomegalovirus exposure and HLA in healthy donors. V was pared by 0 bases and J by 1 base, with 15 bases of the junction left unmatched. CDR1 and CDR2 from the germline V gene are LGHNA and YNFKEQ. The CDR3 runs to 20 residues. 13 Jbeta primers and 60 Vbeta primers were used for the PCR. Libraries were prepared by immunoSEQ multiplex PCR; TCRdb keeps only in-frame clonotypes and omits some of them. This specimen shows 200,000 or so clones; the ten leading clones hold roughly 0.74%. This chain uses TRBV4-2 with TRBJ2-1; 7 bases line up with TRBD2. The TCR was taken from a boy younger than 18 in good health and CMV-seronegative. Sequencing used PBMCs. The CDR3 coding sequence is TGTGCCAGCAGCCAAGATTTGGGGATACTAGCGCCGGGTTCCTACAATGAGCAGTTCTTC. It encodes CASSQDLGILAPGSYNEQFF.